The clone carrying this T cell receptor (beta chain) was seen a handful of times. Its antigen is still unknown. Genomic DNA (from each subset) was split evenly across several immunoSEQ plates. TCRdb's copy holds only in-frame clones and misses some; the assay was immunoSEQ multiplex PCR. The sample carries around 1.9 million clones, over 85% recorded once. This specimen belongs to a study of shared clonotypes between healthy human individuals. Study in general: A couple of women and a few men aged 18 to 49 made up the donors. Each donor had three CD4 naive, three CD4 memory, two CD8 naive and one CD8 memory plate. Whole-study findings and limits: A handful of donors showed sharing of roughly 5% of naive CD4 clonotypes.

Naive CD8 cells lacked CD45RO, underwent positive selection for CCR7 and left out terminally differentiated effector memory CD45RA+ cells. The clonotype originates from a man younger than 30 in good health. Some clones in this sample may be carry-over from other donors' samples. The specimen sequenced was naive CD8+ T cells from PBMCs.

CDR3 in DNA: TGTGCCAGCAGCTCGGGACAGGAAGCTTTCTTT. Protein sequence: CASSSGQEAFF. The chain carries TRBV27 and TRBJ1-1, with 7 bases matching TRBD1. The CDR3 is 11 amino acids. V lost 6 bases and J lost 8; bases outside the gene matches: 3. Germline values: CDR1 MNHEY, CDR2 SMNVEV (reference sequence).